The rows below give T cell receptor beta chains drawn from one sample of a study of human T cells and chemical hapten exposure. TCRdb analysed the RACE reads with MiXCR anew, one entry per CDR3 protein. Of tens of thousands of distinct CDR3 sequences listed, approximately 8.8% are singletons. The sample consisted of whole blood, taken in connection with sensitization to the hapten diphenylcyclopropenone (DPC). Every receptor here comes from a middle-aged woman with alopecia areata. Some clones in this sample may be carry-over from other donors' samples. CDR3s include the opening cysteine and the closing phenylalanine or tryptophan. A D gene is named only where the DNA matches it firmly. Clone size, where shown, is once, few, many, or a class for clones that have expanded.

>TRBV9|NA|TRBJ2-3|many
TGTGCCAGCAGCGTGGTTGCCCGGCCGGATACGCAGTATTTT
CASSVVARPDTQYF
>TRBV6-1|TRBD1|TRBJ2-7|NA
TGTGCCAGCAGTGGGGACAGGAGGGTGGGCGAGCAGTACTTC
CASSGDRRVGEQYF
>TRBV7-6|NA|TRBJ2-1|many
TGTGCCAGCAGCTCGCCGCCCGGGAACAATGAGCAGTTCTTC
CASSSPPGNNEQFF
>TRBV12-3/TRBV12-4|TRBD1|TRBJ2-1|NA
TGTGCCAGCACTCTAGATGGCAGGGGGTTTTACAATGAGCAGTTCTTC
CASTLDGRGFYNEQFF
>TRBV20-1|TRBD1|TRBJ1-3|many
TGCAGTGCTAGAATGGGGACAGGGCCAGGAAACACCATATATTTT
CSARMGTGPGNTIYF
>TRBV28|TRBD1|TRBJ2-1|few
TGTGCCAGCAGCCCAGGGCAGGGGGCCCCCTACAATGAGCAGTTCTTC
CASSPGQGAPYNEQFF
>TRBV20-1|TRBD2|TRBJ2-1|many
TGCAGTGCTAGAGACCCACTAGCGGGGAGCTCCTACAATGAGCAGTTCTTC
CSARDPLAGSSYNEQFF
>TRBV5-1|TRBD2|TRBJ2-5|once
TGCGCCAGCAGCCCCCCAGGACTAGCGGGAGCCCAAGAGACCCAGTACTTC
CASSPPGLAGAQETQYF
>TRBV10-3|TRBD1|TRBJ1-2|few
TGTGCCATCGGACAGGGGCCGCATGGCTACACCTTC
CAIGQGPHGYTF
>TRBV5-5|TRBD2|TRBJ2-3|many
TGTGCCAGCAGCTTGCAACGGGGGGACTTCACAGATACGCAGTATTTT
CASSLQRGDFTDTQYF
>TRBV4-1|TRBD2|TRBJ2-1|many
TGCGCCAGCAGCCATGTGACTAGCGGGGGGTACGGTGAGCAGTTCTTC
CASSHVTSGGYGEQFF
>TRBV28|TRBD2|TRBJ2-2|NA
TGTGCCAGCAGCAAGAGCGGGGGGAAAACCGGGGAGCTGTTTTTT
CASSKSGGKTGELFF
>TRBV2|NA|TRBJ2-6|NA
TGTGCCAGGGGTTCTGGGGCCAACGTCCTGACTTTC
CARGSGANVLTF
>TRBV6-1|NA|TRBJ2-3|few
TGTGCCAGCAGGGAACTAGTTCCAGATACGCAGTATTTT
CASRELVPDTQYF
>TRBV6-2/TRBV6-3|NA|TRBJ1-1|few
TGTGCCAGCAGCTCGACAGAGAACACTGAAGCTTTCTTT
CASSSTENTEAFF
>TRBV3-1|NA|TRBJ2-2|many
TGTGCCAGCAGCCCACGGTACGGGGAGCTGTTTTTT
CASSPRYGELFF
>TRBV7-9|NA|TRBJ2-3|few
TGTGCCAGCAGCTTAGGGTACGGAGACACAGATACGCAGTATTTT
CASSLGYGDTDTQYF
>TRBV4-2|NA|TRBJ1-6|many
TGTGCCAGCAGCCAAGTTCCCAAGGAATCCTATAATTCACCCCTCCACTTT
CASSQVPKESYNSPLHF
>TRBV19|TRBD2|TRBJ2-3|many
TGTGCCAGTAGTCCACGACTAGCGGGTATGGCAGATACGCAGTATTTT
CASSPRLAGMADTQYF
>TRBV20-1|NA|TRBJ1-5|few
TGCAGTGCTACCGGGGGGGCTGAGCAGCCCCAGCATTTT
CSATGGAEQPQHF
>TRBV2|TRBD1|TRBJ2-5|once
TGTGCCAGCAGGTTACAGGGGTTTCAAGAGACCCAGTACTTC
CASRLQGFQETQYF
>TRBV6-2/TRBV6-3|NA|TRBJ2-2|many
TGTGCCAGCAGTCAGGGAGTTACAACCGGGGAGCTGTTTTTT
CASSQGVTTGELFF
>TRBV5-1|NA|TRBJ2-2|few
TGCGCCAGCAGGTTGCGGGATTCGGCCGTGACCGGGGAGCTGTTTTTT
CASRLRDSAVTGELFF
>TRBV6-1|TRBD1|TRBJ1-1|many
TGTGCCAGCACCCTTCAGGGGGGGTCTATGAACACTGAAGCTTTCTTT
CASTLQGGSMNTEAFF
>TRBV3-1|NA|TRBJ2-7|few
TGTGCCAGCAGCCACATCTCCGAGCAGTACTTC
CASSHISEQYF
>TRBV28|NA|TRBJ2-1|few
TGTGCCAGCACCACGGGACACCACTACAATGAGCAGTTCTTC
CASTTGHHYNEQFF
>TRBV20-1|TRBD1|TRBJ2-7|many
TGCAGTGCTACCGACAGGGTGCTTGCCTACGAGCAGTACTTC
CSATDRVLAYEQYF
>TRBV4-2|NA|TRBJ2-1|few
TGTGCCAGCTCGCTTCTGGGGGGCTCCTACAATGAGCAGTTCTTC
CASSLLGGSYNEQFF
>TRBV13|TRBD2|TRBJ2-1|many
TGTGCCAGCAGCCCCCGGATAGCGGGGGTCCATGAGCAGTTCTTC
CASSPRIAGVHEQFF
>TRBV20-1|NA|TRBJ2-7|many
TGCAGTGCTAGACTGCCGGGGAGCGGGCACTACGAGCAGTACTTC
CSARLPGSGHYEQYF
>TRBV20-1|NA|TRBJ1-1|many
TGCAGTGCTAGAGATGGAGCAGTCACTGAAGCTTTCTTT
CSARDGAVTEAFF
>TRBV7-6|NA|TRBJ2-1|few
TGTGCCAGCAGCGGCAGGGGGGGGATCCCTGAGCAGTTCTTC
CASSGRGGIPEQFF
>TRBV20-1|NA|TRBJ2-2|few
TGCAGTGCTAGGGAGTATATGAACACCGGGGAGCTGTTTTTT
CSAREYMNTGELFF
>TRBV5-1|TRBD1|TRBJ1-1|few
TGCGCCAGCAGCCCGCCCGGGACAGGGGGTACTGAAGCTTTCTTT
CASSPPGTGGTEAFF
>TRBV19|NA|TRBJ1-5|NA
TGTGCCAGTAGTGGCAGGGGTAGTTTTAGCAATCAGCCCCAGCATTTT
CASSGRGSFSNQPQHF
>TRBV28|NA|TRBJ1-6|NA
TGTGCCAGCAGTTTAAAACTGAGAAATTCACCCCTCCACTTT
CASSLKLRNSPLHF
>TRBV12-3/TRBV12-4|TRBD1|TRBJ2-5|few
TGTGCCAGCAGGCCCGGACAGGGGGCCTCGTACCAAGAGACCCAGTACTTC
CASRPGQGASYQETQYF
>TRBV29-1|TRBD1|TRBJ2-3|many
TGCAGCGCCGGGACAGGGGCTGGGAGCACAGATACGCAGTATTTT
CSAGTGAGSTDTQYF
>TRBV7-2|TRBD2|TRBJ2-3|NA
TGTGCCAGCAGCCCTCGACTAGCGGGGACTGGGACAGATACGCAGTATTTT
CASSPRLAGTGTDTQYF
>TRBV2|TRBD1|TRBJ2-7|many
TGTGCCAGCAGCGGGGGACAGGGCCACGAGCAGTACTTC
CASSGGQGHEQYF
>TRBV7-9|TRBD1|TRBJ2-7|many
TGTGCCAGCAGCTCCCTCTCCGGACAGGGGTTAACCTACGAGCAGTACTTC
CASSSLSGQGLTYEQYF